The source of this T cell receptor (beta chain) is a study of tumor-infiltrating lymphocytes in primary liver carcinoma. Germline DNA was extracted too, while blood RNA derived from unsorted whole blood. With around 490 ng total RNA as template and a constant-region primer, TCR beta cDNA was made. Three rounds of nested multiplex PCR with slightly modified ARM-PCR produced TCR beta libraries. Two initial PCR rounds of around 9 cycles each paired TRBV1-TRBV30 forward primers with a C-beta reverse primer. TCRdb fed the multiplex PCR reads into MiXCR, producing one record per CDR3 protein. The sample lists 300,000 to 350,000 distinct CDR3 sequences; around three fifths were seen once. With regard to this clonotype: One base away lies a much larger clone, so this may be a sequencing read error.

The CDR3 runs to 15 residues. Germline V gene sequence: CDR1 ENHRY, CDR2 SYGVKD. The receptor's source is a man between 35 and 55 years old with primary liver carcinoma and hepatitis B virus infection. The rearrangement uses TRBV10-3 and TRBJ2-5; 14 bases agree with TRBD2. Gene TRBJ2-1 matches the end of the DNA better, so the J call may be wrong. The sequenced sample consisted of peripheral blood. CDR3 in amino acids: CATTPGTSGGETQFF. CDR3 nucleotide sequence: TGTGCCACCACCCCCGGGACTAGCGGGGGAGAGACCCAGTTCTTC.